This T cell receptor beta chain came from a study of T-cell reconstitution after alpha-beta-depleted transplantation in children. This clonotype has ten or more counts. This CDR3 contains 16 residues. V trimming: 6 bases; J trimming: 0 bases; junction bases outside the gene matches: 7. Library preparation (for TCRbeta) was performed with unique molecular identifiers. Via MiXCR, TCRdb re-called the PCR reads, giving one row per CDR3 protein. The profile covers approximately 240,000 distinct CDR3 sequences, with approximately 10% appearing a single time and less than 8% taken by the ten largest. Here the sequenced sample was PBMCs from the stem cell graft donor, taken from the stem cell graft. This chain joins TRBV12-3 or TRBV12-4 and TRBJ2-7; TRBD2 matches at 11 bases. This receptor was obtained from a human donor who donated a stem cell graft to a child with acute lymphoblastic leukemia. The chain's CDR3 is CASRRTGTSGSYEQYF. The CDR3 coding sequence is TGTGCCAGCAGACGCACCGGGACTAGCGGCTCCTACGAGCAGTACTTC.